The T cell receptor beta chain under discussion was sequenced for a study of T cell responses to AZD1222 COVID-19 vaccine. Study-wide results and limits: Epitopes outside B.1.351 and B.1.1.7 mutated regions reportedly drew nearly half of spike TCRs. The study identified only a handful of AZD1222 recipients as seropositive at baseline. Across the whole spike, CD4 TCRs peaked at regions 160-218 and 743-854.

Remarks on this clone: Antigen unknown.

Profiling relied on immunoSEQ multiplex PCR, and the TCRdb table lists in-frame clones only, not all of them. The sample has 110,000 or so clones, about 88% seen once. The TCR originated in an adult who received the AZD1222 COVID-19 vaccine. This sample comprised peripheral blood, obtained 28 days after the second AZD1222 dose.

The CDR3 DNA reads TGTGCCAGCAGTTTACGGACAGGGCGAAGAGCTGAAGCTTTCTTT. Its protein product is CASSLRTGRRAEAFF. The chain employs TRBV28 and TRBJ1-1; 8 nucleotides agree with TRBD1. The CDR3 consists of 15 residues. V lost 2 bases, J lost 6 bases, and 8 bases stayed unmatched. From germline, CDR1 is MDHEN and CDR2 SYDVKM.